A selection of T cell receptor beta chains follows, all from one sample in a study of T-cell reconstitution after alpha-beta-depleted transplantation in children. Via MiXCR, TCRdb re-called the PCR reads, giving one row per CDR3 protein. The sample contains around 960,000 distinct CDR3 sequences, about 29% of which appear only once. The sequencing used PBMCs, mostly from graft donor cells, collected 360 days after TCRalphabeta/CD19-depleted stem cell transplant. These receptors originate from a boy younger than two who had a stem cell transplant for SCID, so the T cells may come from the graft donor. The CDR3 runs from the conserved cysteine through the conserved F or W. The D gene is left open where the match is weak. Some rows have no size entry. The others give once, few or many, or a class for an expanded clone.

>TRBV9|-|-|TRBJ1-2
CASSVGGGTYGYTF
TGTGCCAGCAGCGTAGGGGGGGGCACCTATGGCTACACCTTC
>TRBV2|-|-|TRBJ1-1
CASSQEGFEAFF
TGTGCCAGCAGTCAAGAGGGCTTTGAAGCTTTCTTT
>TRBV5-1|-|-|TRBJ2-6
CASSTAGSGANVLTF
TGCGCCAGCTCCACTGCGGGTTCTGGGGCCAACGTCCTGACTTTC
>TRBV20-1|-|-|TRBJ2-3
CSAHIVSADTQYF
TGCAGTGCCCACATAGTATCGGCGGATACGCAGTATTTT
>TRBV10-3|few|TRBD1|TRBJ1-4
CATRDSNEKLFF
TGTGCCACCCGGGACAGTAATGAAAAACTGTTTTTT
>TRBV29-1|-|-|TRBJ2-5
CSVDSRGHRIQETQYF
TGCAGCGTTGATTCGAGGGGTCACCGAATCCAAGAGACCCAGTACTTC
>TRBV20-1|few|TRBD2|TRBJ2-2
CSARREDTGELFF
TGCAGTGCTAGACGGGAGGACACCGGGGAGCTGTTTTTT
>TRBV27|few|TRBD1|TRBJ2-1
CASSLGTGRSGLNEQFF
TGTGCCAGCAGTTTGGGGACAGGGCGGAGTGGATTGAATGAGCAGTTCTTC
>TRBV20-1|few|-|TRBJ2-3
CSASSTADTQYF
TGCAGTGCTAGCTCGACGGCAGATACGCAGTATTTT
>TRBV6-5|-|-|TRBJ1-5
CASSYSNSYGNQPQHF
TGTGCCAGCAGTTACTCGAATAGTTACGGCAATCAGCCCCAGCATTTT
>TRBV11-2|-|-|TRBJ2-6
CASSLRGAFSGANVLTF
TGTGCCAGCAGTCTCCGGGGGGCGTTCTCTGGGGCCAACGTCCTGACTTTC
>TRBV5-5|few|-|TRBJ2-1
CASSLAAGAYNEQFF
TGTGCCAGCAGCTTGGCCGCAGGGGCTTACAATGAGCAGTTCTTC
>TRBV4-1|-|TRBD1|TRBJ2-7
CASSQGEGQGVHEQYF
TGCGCCAGCAGCCAAGGAGAGGGACAGGGGGTGCACGAGCAGTACTTC
>TRBV5-1|few|-|TRBJ2-3
CASSPQGGSFSDTQYF
TGCGCCAGCAGCCCCCAGGGGGGCTCCTTCTCAGATACGCAGTATTTT
>TRBV5-1|few|-|TRBJ2-3
CATLVGPSTDTQYF
TGCGCCACCCTCGTGGGCCCTAGCACAGATACGCAGTATTTT
>TRBV4-3|-|-|TRBJ1-1
CASSQGWRGSWEAFF
TGCGCCAGCAGCCAAGGGTGGAGGGGAAGCTGGGAAGCTTTCTTT
>TRBV9|few|-|TRBJ1-5
CASSAPPGHPFFSNQPQHF
TGTGCCAGCAGCGCCCCTCCGGGACACCCGTTTTTTAGCAATCAGCCCCAGCATTTT
>TRBV29-1|-|TRBD1|TRBJ2-1
CSVWDRPDNEQFF
TGCAGCGTCTGGGACAGACCCGACAATGAGCAGTTCTTC
>TRBV28|-|-|TRBJ2-7
CASSFGGGGDEQYF
TGTGCCAGCAGTTTCGGCGGAGGGGGAGACGAGCAGTACTTC
>TRBV5-1|few|-|TRBJ2-7
CASSQQEADYEQYF
TGCGCCAGCAGCCAACAAGAGGCGGACTACGAGCAGTACTTC
>TRBV12-3/TRBV12-4|-|-|TRBJ2-7
CASSRNGPHEQYF
TGTGCCAGCAGCCGGAACGGGCCCCACGAGCAGTACTTC
>TRBV3-1|few|TRBD2|TRBJ2-2
CASSQDWLAGDTGELFF
TGTGCCAGCAGCCAAGATTGGCTAGCGGGGGATACCGGGGAGCTGTTTTTT